The present T cell receptor (beta chain) was sequenced within a study of metastatic and nonmetastatic thyroid tumors. No treatment had been given to any patient before thyroid surgery. TCRdb recomputed clones from the PCR reads via MiXCR. In the table there are around 30,000 clones, about an eighth of which are singletons. This CDR3 contains 13 residues. Germline trimming cut 2 bases from V and 4 bases from J; bases unmatched to any gene: 1. Per the germline V gene, CDR1 is SGHAT and CDR2 is FQDESV (reference sequence). This clone has a count of ten or more. The receptor was isolated from a female donor with papillary thyroid cancer or a benign thyroid nodule (not recorded which). Some clones in this sample may be carry-over from other donors' samples. The chain couples TRBV11-1 to TRBJ2-5; 7 bases line up with TRBD2. Sequenced input: blood. DNA of the CDR3: TGTGCCAGCAGCTTATGGGAGGGAGAGACCCAGTACTTC. It translates to CASSLWEGETQYF.